This T cell receptor beta chain is from a study of cytomegalovirus exposure and HLA in healthy donors. Study context: T cells numbering about 179 million yielded around 120 million unique TCR beta sequences in an earlier analysis. Approximately 77 million unique TCRs from HLA-typed donors were held in an early release of data.

This clone occurred once. The antigen remains undetermined. Study-wide points: A later analysis linked fewer than 20,000 TCR beta sequences to HLA alleles at 0.05 false discovery rate. CMV serostatus stood as the only immune exposure information on hand.

This CDR3 contains 14 residues. Unmatched junction bases numbered 5, after V lost 7 bases and J lost 0 bases. Germline V gives CDR1 SGHTA, CDR2 FQGTGA. The PCR contained 60 Vbeta and 13 Jbeta primers. TCRdb keeps only in-frame clones here, not all; method: immunoSEQ multiplex PCR. The sample includes roughly 180,000 clones, less than 85% of them seen just once. The sequenced material came from PBMCs. This TCR was recovered from a male donor in good health and CMV-seronegative. This chain joins TRBV7-3 and TRBJ2-7; 8 nucleotides match TRBD1. CDR3 bases: TGTGCCAGCAAGCAGGGGGCGAACTCCTACGAGCAGTACTTC. This sequence encodes CASKQGANSYEQYF.